This T cell receptor beta chain originates from a study of regulatory and conventional T cells in RAG deficiency. Study findings and constraints: Patient subsets had shorter CDR3s; Omenn Treg-Tconv overlap exceeded 75%. Shannon entropy fell and Simpson indices rose in RAG-deficient patients.

The CDR3 runs to 13 residues. The V gene's germline CDR1 is GTSNPN and CDR2 SVGIG (reference sequence). V lost 0 bases and J 4 bases, leaving 9 bases between the germline ends. As to this clone: Its antigen is as yet unknown.

The method was immunoSEQ multiplex PCR; TCRdb's version includes in-frame clones alone and lacks a portion of them. The sample has 25,000 to 35,000 clones; about 90% are singletons. These sequences were also reported in another study, on regulatory T cells. In that study: Amplification used 52 TRBV primers and 13 TRBJ primers. Patient repertoires had restricted TRB V-J pairs and skewed V and J usage, most in Tregs.

J is TRBJ1-2 and V is TRBV30; D call uncertain. This TCR came from a human donor in good health. Source material: CD8+ T cells sorted from blood. The CDR3 loop reads CAWSVVGFYGYTF. Written as DNA, the CDR3 is TGTGCCTGGAGTGTCGTCGGATTCTATGGCTACACCTTC.